The clone carrying this T cell receptor (beta chain) was seen once. The antigen remains unidentified. This entry is derived from a study of cytomegalovirus exposure and HLA in healthy donors. Study at large: An early release of data contained tens of millions of unique TCRs, which came from HLA-typed donors. Study observations and caveats: Rarity marked most TCR sequences, yet some public TCRs occurred in many donors.

The germline gives CDR1 LNHDA, CDR2 SQIVND (reference sequence). This CDR3 has 15 amino acids. Trimming cost V 4 bases and J 6 bases, with 15 bases left between them. A multiplex PCR was run with 60 Vbeta primers and 13 Jbeta primers. As processed by the authors: Later work found 65 million to 90 million unique TCR beta chains, with about 10 million shared. Assay: immunoSEQ multiplex PCR; the TCRdb copy retains only in-frame clones and omits some. The DNA was the basis for D and trimming; V, J and clone size are from that table. The repertoire consists of about 150,000 clones, with around 82% occurring once and the leading ten covering about 7.1%.

The sequence derives from a woman in her fifties or sixties in good health and CMV-seropositive. Sample: PBMCs. The genes are TRBV19 and TRBJ2-2; no firm D call. The CDR3 region is CASSTSVEGSGELFF. For the CDR3, the DNA is TGTGCCAGTAGTACTAGTGTCGAAGGCTCCGGGGAGCTGTTTTTT.